This T cell receptor (beta chain) was recorded in a study of regulatory T cells in long-lasting Graves disease. Time point defined: persistent/refractory GD, antithyroid drugs over 5 years with positive TRAb. Extracted RNA from PBMCs served as the source of the TCR library. This CDR3 region has 15 residues. Germline CDR1 and CDR2: SGHAT and FQNNGV. V gave up 5 bases and J gave up 2 bases; unmatched junction bases: 5. This clonotype has a handful of counts. Both iRepertoire HTBI primers and Arm-PCR of CDR3 regions were used to build the TCR beta libraries. TCRdb fed the multiplex PCR reads into MiXCR, producing one record per CDR3 protein. The table records approximately 400,000 distinct CDR3 sequences, 23% of them present only once.

This material consisted of peripheral blood mononuclear cells (PBMCs), taken when the disease was refractory, from a patient treated with antithyroid drugs. The TCR sequence derives from a woman between 40 and 50 years old with Graves disease. The V and J genes are TRBV11-2 and TRBJ2-3; 9 nucleotides line up with TRBD2. The CDR3 nucleotides are TGTGCCAGCAGCGTCGGGACTAGCTCCACAGATACGCAGTATTTT. This sequence encodes CASSVGTSSTDTQYF.